The clone carrying this T cell receptor beta chain showed up just a few times. The antigen remains undetermined. This sample was included in a study of T cell repertoires in cytomegalovirus infection. Study-wide context: Indications of both CMV infection and matching HLA type were provided by public TCR beta signatures. Study observations and caveats: Clonotypes of TCR beta that were HLA-C-restricted and CMV-specific dominated the ex vivo response.

With 0 bases removed from V and 3 bases from J, the gap between germline ends came to 15 bases. Germline CDR1 DFQATT, CDR2 SNEGSKA (reference sequence). CDR3 length: 16 amino acids. TCRdb re-called the reads with MiXCR, one entry per CDR3 protein. The sample includes roughly 230,000 distinct CDR3 sequences, about a sixth of them seen just once. The sequenced sample was CD8+ T cells from PBMCs. This TCR came from a human donor in good health (CMV status not recorded). Some clones in this sample may be carry-over from other donors' samples. The V and J genes are TRBV20-1 and TRBJ2-1, with D unclear. The CDR3 spells CSARDRRSPFYNEQFF. CDR3 nucleotides: TGCAGTGCTAGAGATCGGCGAAGTCCCTTCTACAATGAGCAGTTCTTC.